The rows below give T cell receptor beta chains drawn from one sample of a study of blood T cell repertoires in COVID-19. Only in-frame clones appear in the TCRdb table, and some are missing; sequencing was by immunoSEQ multiplex PCR. The sample carries 100,000 to 150,000 clones, under 90% recorded once. The sample was peripheral blood. The receptors were gathered from a woman aged 55-70 years with active or convalescent COVID-19. CDR3s include the opening cysteine and the closing phenylalanine or tryptophan. The D gene is left open where the match is weak. For some rows the clone size is stated as once, few or many, or as a class when expanded; others skip it.

J: TRBJ1-1
D: TRBD1
V: TRBV19
size: .
CDR3: CASRTGGGGDTEAFF
DNA: TGTGCCAGTCGCACAGGGGGTGGAGGGGACACTGAAGCTTTCTTT

J: TRBJ1-1
D: .
V: TRBV11-2
size: .
CDR3: CASSLEARVNTEAFF
DNA: TGTGCCAGCAGCTTAGAGGCCAGGGTGAACACTGAAGCTTTCTTT

J: TRBJ2-2
D: .
V: TRBV2
size: once
CDR3: CASSRDTNTGELFF
DNA: TGTGCCAGCAGTCGGGACACAAACACCGGGGAGCTGTTTTTT

J: TRBJ1-6
D: TRBD1
V: TRBV6-5
size: .
CDR3: CASSYSGTAYNSPLHF
DNA: TGTGCCAGCAGTTACTCTGGGACAGCCTATAATTCACCCCTCCACTTT

J: TRBJ1-5
D: .
V: TRBV18
size: once
CDR3: CASSPSRSSNQPQHF
DNA: TGTGCCAGCTCACCATCCAGGTCCAGCAATCAGCCCCAGCATTTT

J: TRBJ1-2
D: .
V: TRBV7-2
size: .
CDR3: CASSLAAPGYGYTF
DNA: TGTGCCAGCAGCTTAGCCGCCCCCGGCTATGGCTACACCTTC

J: TRBJ1-1
D: TRBD1
V: TRBV28
size: .
CDR3: CASSPQGLDTEAFF
DNA: TGTGCCAGCAGCCCACAGGGGTTGGACACTGAAGCTTTCTTT

J: TRBJ2-2
D: .
V: TRBV6-5
size: .
CDR3: CASTPGSMNTGELFF
DNA: TGTGCCAGCACACCCGGGTCGATGAACACCGGGGAGCTGTTTTTT

J: TRBJ1-1
D: TRBD1
V: TRBV28
size: .
CDR3: CASSPGGGGTEAFF
DNA: TGTGCCAGCAGTCCAGGGGGAGGTGGCACTGAAGCTTTCTTT

J: TRBJ2-5
D: TRBD2
V: TRBV5-1
size: .
CDR3: CASSLVASGSQETQYF
DNA: TGCGCCAGCAGCTTGGTCGCTAGCGGGAGCCAAGAGACCCAGTACTTC

J: TRBJ2-3
D: .
V: TRBV5-1
size: .
CDR3: CASSLVQRARDTQYF
DNA: TGCGCCAGCAGCTTGGTGCAGCGGGCGCGGGATACGCAGTATTTT

J: TRBJ1-1
D: .
V: TRBV19
size: .
CDR3: CASSSNGLNEAFF
DNA: TGTGCCAGTAGTAGCAACGGACTGAATGAAGCTTTCTTT

J: TRBJ1-2
D: .
V: TRBV21-1
size: medium-sized
CDR3: CASSKCAGTLGYTF
DNA: TGTGCCAGCAGCAAATGTGCGGGAACTCTCGGCTACACCTTC

J: TRBJ2-3
D: TRBD2
V: TRBV27
size: .
CDR3: CASRGAGVSTDTQYF
DNA: TGTGCCAGCAGGGGAGCGGGGGTAAGCACAGATACGCAGTATTTT

J: TRBJ1-6
D: .
V: TRBV11-2
size: .
CDR3: CASSLDQVYNSPLHF
DNA: TGTGCCAGCAGCTTAGACCAGGTCTATAATTCACCCCTCCACTTT

J: TRBJ1-5
D: .
V: TRBV10-2
size: .
CDR3: CASSESNRDQPQHF
DNA: TGCGCCAGCAGTGAGTCGAACCGAGATCAGCCCCAGCATTTT

J: TRBJ2-7
D: .
V: TRBV5-6
size: .
CDR3: CASSYGTTYEQYF
DNA: TGTGCCAGCAGCTACGGGACAACCTACGAGCAGTACTTC

J: TRBJ2-5
D: TRBD2
V: TRBV19
size: once
CDR3: CASSPWTSGQETQYF
DNA: TGTGCCAGTAGTCCCTGGACTAGCGGGCAAGAGACCCAGTACTTC

J: TRBJ2-1
D: TRBD2
V: TRBV19
size: .
CDR3: CASKARASGSSYNEQFF
DNA: TGTGCCAGTAAGGCACGGGCTAGCGGCAGCTCCTACAATGAGCAGTTCTTC

J: TRBJ2-5
D: TRBD1
V: TRBV24-1
size: .
CDR3: CATSEGQVGETQYF
DNA: TGTGCCACCAGTGAGGGACAGGTGGGAGAGACCCAGTACTTC

J: TRBJ2-1
D: TRBD1
V: TRBV29-1
size: .
CDR3: CSVRAKTGQDNEQFF
DNA: TGCAGCGTGAGGGCCAAGACAGGGCAGGACAATGAGCAGTTCTTC

J: TRBJ1-1
D: .
V: TRBV7-9
size: .
CDR3: CASSSSLQGMNTEAFF
DNA: TGTGCCAGCAGCTCGAGTCTCCAGGGAATGAACACTGAAGCTTTCTTT

J: TRBJ2-7
D: .
V: TRBV6-5
size: .
CDR3: CASSYSQGRNYEQYF
DNA: TGTGCCAGCAGTTACTCACAGGGTCGGAACTACGAGCAGTACTTC

J: TRBJ2-7
D: TRBD2
V: TRBV7-2
size: .
CDR3: CASSRPGGEQYF
DNA: TGTGCCAGCAGCCGTCCGGGGGGCGAGCAGTACTTC

J: TRBJ2-3
D: TRBD1
V: TRBV5-6
size: .
CDR3: CASSSGGAADTQYF
DNA: TGTGCCAGCAGCTCAGGGGGCGCGGCAGATACGCAGTATTTT

J: TRBJ2-5
D: TRBD1
V: TRBV7-2
size: .
CDR3: CASSFDRGLGETQYF
DNA: TGTGCCAGCAGCTTTGACAGGGGGTTAGGGGAGACCCAGTACTTC

J: TRBJ2-3
D: TRBD1
V: TRBV24-1
size: .
CDR3: CATGGQGIDTQYF
DNA: TGTGCCACCGGGGGACAGGGTATAGATACGCAGTATTTT

J: TRBJ2-5
D: TRBD2
V: TRBV5-4
size: .
CDR3: CASSSGTRGQETQYF
DNA: TGTGCCAGCAGCTCCGGGACTAGAGGCCAAGAGACCCAGTACTTC

J: TRBJ1-5
D: .
V: TRBV6-2/TRBV6-3
size: .
CDR3: CASSSDGAGQPQHF
DNA: TGTGCCAGCAGTTCGGACGGCGCGGGGCAGCCCCAGCATTTT

J: TRBJ1-2
D: .
V: TRBV27
size: few
CDR3: CASSPSAGLWGYTF
DNA: TGTGCCAGCAGTCCCTCGGCAGGGCTTTGGGGCTACACCTTC

J: TRBJ1-6
D: TRBD1
V: TRBV3-1/TRBV3-2
size: .
CDR3: CASSQGDRAWNGSPLHF
DNA: TGTGCCAGCAGCCAGGGAGACAGGGCTTGGAATGGGTCACCCCTCCACTTT

J: TRBJ1-6
D: .
V: TRBV19
size: .
CDR3: CASSIGQQNNSPLHF
DNA: TGTGCCAGTAGTATTGGACAGCAAAATAATTCACCCCTCCACTTT

J: TRBJ2-3
D: TRBD1
V: TRBV3-1/TRBV3-2
size: .
CDR3: CASSQLEGGDRAADTQYF
DNA: TGTGCCAGCAGCCAGTTAGAGGGGGGGGACAGGGCGGCAGATACGCAGTATTTT

J: TRBJ2-1
D: TRBD1
V: TRBV6-6
size: .
CDR3: CASTRGHNEQFF
DNA: TGTGCCAGCACCAGGGGGCACAATGAGCAGTTCTTC

J: TRBJ2-3
D: TRBD2
V: TRBV7-3
size: few
CDR3: CASSFIFGLAGEGGTTDTQYF
DNA: TGTGCCAGCAGCTTTATCTTCGGACTAGCGGGAGAGGGAGGAACCACAGATACGCAGTATTTT

J: TRBJ1-6
D: .
V: TRBV6-2/TRBV6-3
size: .
CDR3: CASSQTESPLHF
DNA: TGTGCCAGCAGTCAGACAGAATCACCCCTCCACTTT

J: TRBJ2-3
D: TRBD2
V: TRBV7-6
size: .
CDR3: CASSLGVLAGGGDTQYF
DNA: TGTGCCAGCAGCTTAGGGGTACTGGCGGGGGGCGGAGATACGCAGTATTTT

J: TRBJ1-4
D: .
V: TRBV19
size: many
CDR3: CASSSSTGLGEKLFF
DNA: TGTGCCAGTAGTTCTTCGACGGGGTTGGGTGAAAAACTGTTTTTT

J: TRBJ2-1
D: .
V: TRBV29-1
size: .
CDR3: CSVERFSYNEQFF
DNA: TGCAGCGTGGAGCGATTTTCCTACAATGAGCAGTTCTTC

J: TRBJ1-6
D: .
V: TRBV27
size: .
CDR3: CASSNQGSYNSPLHF
DNA: TGTGCCAGCAGTAACCAGGGTTCGTATAATTCACCCCTCCACTTT

J: TRBJ1-2
D: .
V: TRBV3-1/TRBV3-2
size: .
CDR3: CASSQGGTGSYGYTF
DNA: TGTGCCAGCAGCCAAGGCGGAACAGGGTCCTATGGCTACACCTTC

J: TRBJ1-4
D: .
V: TRBV19
size: .
CDR3: CASSRGGVLTTNEKLFF
DNA: TGTGCCAGTAGCCGAGGTGGAGTCCTGACAACTAATGAAAAACTGTTTTTT

J: TRBJ2-1
D: TRBD1
V: TRBV6-1
size: .
CDR3: CASRTGVYNEQFF
DNA: TGTGCCAGCAGGACAGGGGTGTATAATGAGCAGTTCTTC

J: TRBJ2-3
D: TRBD1
V: TRBV4-2
size: few
CDR3: CASSQDRGHTDTQYF
DNA: TGTGCCAGCAGCCAAGATAGGGGGCACACAGATACGCAGTATTTT

J: TRBJ1-2
D: TRBD1
V: TRBV5-1
size: .
CDR3: CASSFSGTGGVGYTF
DNA: TGCGCCAGCAGCTTCTCCGGGACAGGGGGGGTTGGCTACACCTTC

J: TRBJ1-6
D: TRBD1
V: TRBV28
size: few
CDR3: CASSFQGTGTSSPLHF
DNA: TGTGCCAGCAGTTTCCAGGGGACAGGGACAAGTTCACCCCTCCACTTT

J: TRBJ2-3
D: .
V: TRBV6-5
size: .
CDR3: CASVTLGRAGTQYF
DNA: TGTGCCAGCGTAACGCTCGGCAGGGCAGGTACGCAGTATTTT

J: TRBJ1-3
D: TRBD1
V: TRBV5-1
size: once
CDR3: CASSRDSSGNTIYF
DNA: TGCGCCAGCAGCCGGGACAGCTCTGGAAACACCATATATTTT

J: TRBJ1-2
D: .
V: TRBV28
size: .
CDR3: CASSLWGGYGGSMDYGYTF
DNA: TGTGCCAGCAGTTTATGGGGGGGATATGGTGGATCCATGGACTATGGCTACACCTTC

J: TRBJ2-7
D: TRBD2
V: TRBV10-3
size: .
CDR3: CAISGGGSKSEQYF
DNA: TGTGCCATCAGTGGGGGGGGGAGCAAGTCCGAGCAGTACTTC

J: TRBJ2-3
D: .
V: TRBV5-4
size: once
CDR3: CASSFKDTQYF
DNA: TGTGCCAGCAGCTTCAAAGATACGCAGTATTTT

J: TRBJ2-7
D: .
V: TRBV4-2
size: .
CDR3: CASSQLASYEQYF
DNA: TGTGCCAGCAGCCAACTAGCGAGCTACGAGCAGTACTTC